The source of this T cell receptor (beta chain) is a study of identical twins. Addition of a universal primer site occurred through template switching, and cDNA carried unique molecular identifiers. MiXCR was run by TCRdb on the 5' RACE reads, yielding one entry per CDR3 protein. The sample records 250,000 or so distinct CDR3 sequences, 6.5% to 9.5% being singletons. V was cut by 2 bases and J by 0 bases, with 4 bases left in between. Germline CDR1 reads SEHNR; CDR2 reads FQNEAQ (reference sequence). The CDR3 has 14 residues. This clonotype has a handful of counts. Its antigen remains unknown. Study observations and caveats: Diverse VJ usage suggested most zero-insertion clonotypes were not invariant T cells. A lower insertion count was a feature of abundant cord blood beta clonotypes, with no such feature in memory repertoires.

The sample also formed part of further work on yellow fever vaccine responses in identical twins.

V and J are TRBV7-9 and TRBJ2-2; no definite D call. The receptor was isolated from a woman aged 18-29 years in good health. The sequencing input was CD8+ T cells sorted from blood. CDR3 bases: TGTGCCAGCAGCTTAATCCCGAACACCGGGGAGCTGTTTTTT. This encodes CASSLIPNTGELFF.